One sample yielded the 10 T cell receptor beta chains listed below, sequenced in a study of blood T cell repertoires in COVID-19. Here immunoSEQ multiplex PCR was the method, and the copy in TCRdb shows in-frame clones only, minus some. The sample has about 170,000 clones, approximately 79% seen once; the top ten hold approximately 7%. Source material: peripheral blood. The receptors derive from a woman aged 40 to 55 with COVID-19, enrolled during active disease.

DNA for the CDR3: TGTGCCAGCAGCTGGCCGCTGGGGCCCAAAAACATTCAGTACTTC. Translation: CASSWPLGPKNIQYF. V usage is TRBV5-6 and J usage is TRBJ2-4, with D maybe TRBD1 (5 bases). Trimming removed 3 bases at V and 2 bases at J, with 12 bases between. The CDR3 contains 15 residues. Germline V lookup: CDR1 SGHDT, CDR2 YYEEEE.

This chain links TRBV29-1 with TRBJ2-3; 7 bases map to TRBD2. The CDR3 sequence is 13 residues long. From germline, CDR1 is SQVTM and CDR2 ANQGSEA. V shed 4 bases and J 7 bases; nucleotides not matched to a gene: 8. The CDR3 is CSVGASGLNTQYF. The CDR3 coding sequence is TGCAGCGTTGGGGCTAGCGGCCTGAATACGCAGTATTTT.

CDR3 DNA: TGTGCCAGCAGGGACGGGAGCTCCTACAATGAGCAGTTCTTC. It specifies CASRDGSSYNEQFF. This sequence joins TRBV25-1 and TRBJ2-1, with D perhaps matching TRBD2 (6 bases). This CDR3 has 14 residues. Trimming removed 6 bases from V and 0 bases from J, with 9 bases in between. Germline CDR1 is MGHDK and CDR2 is SYGVNS.

This rearrangement joins TRBV19 to TRBJ2-1, with 13 bases aligning to TRBD2. The germline gives CDR1 LNHDA, CDR2 SQIVND (reference sequence). J was trimmed by 6 bases and V by 9 bases; bases with no gene match: 5. The CDR3 loop spans 14 amino acids. The CDR3 here is CASTSGGAANEQFF. The CDR3 region has the DNA TGTGCCAGCACTAGCGGGGGGGCCGCCAATGAGCAGTTCTTC.

This chain connects TRBV13 to TRBJ2-3; 7 bases map to TRBD2. The V gene's germline CDR1 is PRHDT and CDR2 FYEKMQ (reference sequence). The CDR3 spans 18 residues. V lost 5 bases to trimming and J lost 0 bases; unmatched junction nucleotides: 14. CDR3 in amino acids: CASSELASLVRSTDTQYF. In DNA form, the CDR3 reads TGTGCCAGCAGCGAACTAGCGTCCTTAGTGAGGAGCACAGATACGCAGTATTTT.

The chain has TRBV11-3 and TRBJ2-3; TRBD2 matches 7 bases. The J segment lost 3 bases and the V segment lost 1 base, leaving 4 bases of the junction unmatched. CDR1 SGHNT and CDR2 YENEEA come from the germline V gene. CDR3 length: 15 amino acids. In DNA form, the CDR3 reads TGTGCCAGCAGCTTAGGTGTGGGGGGGACAGATACGCAGTATTTT. Its translation is CASSLGVGGTDTQYF.

This rearrangement joins TRBV2 to TRBJ2-7, with 7 bases matching TRBD1. The CDR3 loop spans 13 amino acids. Germline V CDR1 and CDR2: SNHLY, FYNNEI. Losses at the gene ends were 5 bases for V and 2 bases for J; bases not matched to a gene: 3. Written as DNA, the CDR3 is TGTGCCAGCAGTTGGGACAGCGCCTACGAGCAGTACTTC. This encodes CASSWDSAYEQYF. Drawing the rest from reference TRBV2 and TRBJ2-7, the complete variable domain is EPEVTQTPSHQVTQMGQEVILRCVPISNHLYFYWYRQILGQKVEFLVSFYNNEISEKSEIFDDQFSVERPDGSNFTLKIRSTKLEDSAMYFCASSWDSAYEQYFGPGTRLTVT.

This clone was detected a few times. The chain combines TRBV15 with TRBJ1-6; 11 nucleotides align to TRBD1. Per germline, CDR1 LNHNV and CDR2 YYDKDF (reference sequence). Losses at the gene ends were 5 bases for V and 6 bases for J; bases not matched to a gene: 3. The CDR3 consists of 15 residues. CDR3 protein: CATSEDRGLNSPLHF. CDR3 in DNA: TGTGCCACCAGCGAGGACAGGGGGCTTAATTCACCCCTCCACTTT.

This chain connects TRBV29-1 to TRBJ2-5; 8 bases map to TRBD1. Trimming at V came to 6 bases and at J to 5 bases, leaving 5 bases not matched to a gene. Germline V CDR1 and CDR2: SQVTM, ANQGSEA. CDR3 length equals 12 residues. The CDR3 reads CSVAGGWETQYF. The DNA of the CDR3 is TGCAGCGTCGCAGGGGGCTGGGAGACCCAGTACTTC.

The chain carries TRBV9 and TRBJ2-1; 8 bases map to TRBD1. Germline CDR1 and CDR2: SGDLS and YYNGEE. CDR3 length: 14 residues. Trimming cost V 3 bases and J 9 bases; bases outside gene matches: 8. CDR3 sequence: CASSAQGDGGEQFF. In DNA, the CDR3 is TGTGCCAGCAGCGCACAGGGGGATGGGGGTGAGCAGTTCTTC.